These T cell receptor beta chains were read from a single sample in a study of blood T cell repertoires in COVID-19. TCRdb's copy holds only in-frame clones and misses some; the assay was immunoSEQ multiplex PCR. The top ten clones hold roughly 3.6% of a sample with about 54,000 clones, 87% of them seen once. Material for sequencing was peripheral blood. The receptors were sampled from a man aged 35-49 years with COVID-19, enrolled during active disease. Each CDR3 is given with its conserved first and last residue. D genes are given only for firm matches. Size values are once, few and many counts, or a class for expanded clones, and some rows have none.

D gene	clone size	J gene	V gene	CDR3 protein	CDR3 DNA
-	-	TRBJ2-2	TRBV2	CASTEKFKSGTGELFF	TGTGCCAGCACCGAGAAGTTCAAATCGGGGACCGGGGAGCTGTTTTTT
-	-	TRBJ1-1	TRBV4-1	CASSQRLSGTPNQNTEAFF	TGCGCCAGCAGCCAGCGATTATCCGGGACACCGAACCAGAACACTGAAGCTTTCTTT
-	-	TRBJ2-3	TRBV11-3	CASSFGGDTDTQYF	TGTGCCAGCAGCTTTGGCGGGGACACAGATACGCAGTATTTT
TRBD1	few	TRBJ2-7	TRBV19	CASSRDSMIYEQYF	TGTGCCAGTAGTAGGGACAGCATGATTTACGAGCAGTACTTC
TRBD2	-	TRBJ2-1	TRBV10-3	CAILSSGRSYNEQFF	TGTGCCATCCTCTCTAGCGGCCGCTCCTACAATGAGCAGTTCTTC
-	-	TRBJ1-3	TRBV20-1	CSASSRGNTIYF	TGCAGTGCTAGTTCGAGAGGAAACACCATATATTTT
-	-	TRBJ1-3	TRBV19	CASSIGRDSGNTIYF	TGTGCCAGTAGTATAGGACGGGACTCTGGAAACACCATATATTTT
-	-	TRBJ1-2	TRBV5-8	CASSSQGYGYGYTF	TGTGCCAGCAGCTCTCAGGGGTATGGCTATGGCTACACCTTC
TRBD2	-	TRBJ2-5	TRBV28	CASGSSGEQETQYF	TGTGCCAGCGGCTCTAGCGGGGAGCAAGAGACCCAGTACTTC
TRBD1	-	TRBJ1-4	TRBV11-2	CASSSRQGRGRDEKLFF	TGTGCCAGCAGCTCTCGACAGGGACGAGGCCGGGATGAAAAACTGTTTTTT
-	-	TRBJ1-5	TRBV27	CASSLYGGGNQPQHF	TGTGCCAGCAGTTTATACGGGGGTGGCAATCAGCCCCAGCATTTT
-	-	TRBJ2-7	TRBV2	CASSVRGYEQYF	TGTGCCAGCAGTGTCCGGGGCTACGAGCAGTACTTC
TRBD1	-	TRBJ2-3	TRBV9	CASSFRGTAPDTQYF	TGTGCCAGCAGCTTCAGAGGGACAGCGCCAGATACGCAGTATTTT
TRBD1	-	TRBJ1-1	TRBV10-2	CASGTGDMTEAFF	TGCGCCAGCGGGACAGGGGATATGACTGAAGCTTTCTTT
-	medium-sized	TRBJ2-7	TRBV27	CASSITGTIYEQYF	TGTGCCAGCAGTATCACCGGGACAATCTACGAGCAGTACTTC